This T cell receptor beta chain originates from a study of T cells in Graves' hyperthyroidism and ophthalmopathy. Study results and limitations: Most thyroid clonotypes expanded above 0.001 appeared in blood too. A model of 13 V-J pairs discriminated ophthalmopathy from stable hyperthyroidism.

The CDR3 runs to 17 residues. Germline CDR1 and CDR2: MDHEN and SYDVKM. J gave up 6 bases and V 4 bases, and 12 bases lay outside the gene matches. What was amplified from RNA transcripts were TCR beta CDR3 regions. HTBI primers drove first-round RT-PCR of the TCR CDR3. TCRdb fed the multiplex PCR reads into MiXCR, producing one record per CDR3 protein. The table lists around 300,000 distinct CDR3 sequences, around 19% of them singletons. Investigators excluded patients with uncontrolled infection, other autoimmune disease, pregnancy or lactation. This clonotype was counted a few times. Its specificity is not known.

V is TRBV28 and J is TRBJ2-3, with 11 bases that match TRBD2. The TCR sequence derives from a man aged 45-65 years with Graves' ophthalmopathy. The sequenced sample was blood. This chain's CDR3 is CASSSLAGDEGGDTQYF. The CDR3 DNA follows: TGTGCCAGCAGTTCACTAGCGGGAGACGAGGGTGGGGATACGCAGTATTTT.